This T cell receptor beta chain stems from a study of cytotoxic CD8 clonotypes in ibrutinib-treated CLL. This CDR3 has 15 amino acids. V was pared by 6 bases and J by 3 bases, with 7 bases of the junction left unmatched. Germline V gives CDR1 SGHRS, CDR2 YFSETQ. Here immunoSEQ multiplex PCR was the method, and the copy in TCRdb shows in-frame clones only, minus some. The sample holds about 84,000 clones, about 86% seen once. The material was PBMCs, obtained before ibrutinib treatment. This TCR came from a human donor with chronic lymphocytic leukemia. This chain connects TRBV5-1 to TRBJ2-2; 8 bases agree with TRBD2. The DNA of the CDR3 is TGCGCCAGCATAAGAGAAGCGGGAGACACCGGGGAGCTGTTTTTT. Translation gives CASIREAGDTGELFF.